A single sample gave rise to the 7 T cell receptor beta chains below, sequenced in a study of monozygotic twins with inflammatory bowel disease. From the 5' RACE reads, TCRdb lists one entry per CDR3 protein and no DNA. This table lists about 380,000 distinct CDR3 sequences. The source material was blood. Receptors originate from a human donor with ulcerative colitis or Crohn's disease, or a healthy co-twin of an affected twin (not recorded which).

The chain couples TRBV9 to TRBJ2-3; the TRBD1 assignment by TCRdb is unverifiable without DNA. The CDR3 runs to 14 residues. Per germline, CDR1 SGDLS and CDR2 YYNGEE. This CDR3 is CASSIWDRTDTQYF.

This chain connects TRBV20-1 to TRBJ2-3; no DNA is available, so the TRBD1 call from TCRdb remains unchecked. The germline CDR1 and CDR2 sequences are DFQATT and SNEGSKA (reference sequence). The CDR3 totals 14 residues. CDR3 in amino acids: CSANPGQGTDTQYF.

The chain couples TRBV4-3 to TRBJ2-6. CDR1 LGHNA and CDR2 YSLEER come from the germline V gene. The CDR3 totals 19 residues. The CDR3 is CASSQDRSDVSSGANVLTF.

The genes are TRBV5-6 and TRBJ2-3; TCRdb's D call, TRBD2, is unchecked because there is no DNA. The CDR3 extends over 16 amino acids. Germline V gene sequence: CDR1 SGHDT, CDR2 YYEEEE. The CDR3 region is CASSLETAGSTDTQYF.

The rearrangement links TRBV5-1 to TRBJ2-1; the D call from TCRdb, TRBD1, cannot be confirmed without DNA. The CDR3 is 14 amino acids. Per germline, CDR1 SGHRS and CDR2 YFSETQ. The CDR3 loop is CASSYGTGDNEQFF.

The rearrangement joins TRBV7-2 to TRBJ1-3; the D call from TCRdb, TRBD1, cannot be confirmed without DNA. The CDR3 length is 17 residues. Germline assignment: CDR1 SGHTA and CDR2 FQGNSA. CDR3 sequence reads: CASSPYGVGGKGDTIYF.

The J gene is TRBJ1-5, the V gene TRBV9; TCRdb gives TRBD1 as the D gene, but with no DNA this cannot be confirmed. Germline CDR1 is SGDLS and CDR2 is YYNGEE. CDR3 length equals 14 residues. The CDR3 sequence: CASSYGQGHQPQHF.